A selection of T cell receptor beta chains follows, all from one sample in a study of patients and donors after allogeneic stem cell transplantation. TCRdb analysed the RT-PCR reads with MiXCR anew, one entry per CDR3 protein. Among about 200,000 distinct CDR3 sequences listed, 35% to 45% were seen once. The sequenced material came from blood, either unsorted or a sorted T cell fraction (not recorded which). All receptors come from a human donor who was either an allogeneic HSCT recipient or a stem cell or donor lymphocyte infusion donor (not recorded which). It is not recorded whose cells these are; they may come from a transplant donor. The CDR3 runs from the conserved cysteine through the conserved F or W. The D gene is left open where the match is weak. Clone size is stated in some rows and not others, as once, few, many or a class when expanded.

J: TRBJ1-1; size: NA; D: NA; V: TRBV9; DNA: TGTGCCAGCAGCGTAGTATCGGGGGGAACTGAAGCTTTCTTT; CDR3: CASSVVSGGTEAFF
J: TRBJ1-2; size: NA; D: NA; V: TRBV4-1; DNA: TGCGCCAGCAGCTCCAAGTTACAGGGTGGAGGCTACACCTTC; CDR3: CASSSKLQGGGYTF
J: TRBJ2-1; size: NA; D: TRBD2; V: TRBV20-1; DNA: TGCAGTGCTAGTTGGGGACTAGCCTACAATGAGCAGTTCTTC; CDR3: CSASWGLAYNEQFF
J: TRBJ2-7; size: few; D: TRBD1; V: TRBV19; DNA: TGTGCCAGTAGTCCGCATTCCGGGACAGGGAAAGCGCAGTACTTC; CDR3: CASSPHSGTGKAQYF
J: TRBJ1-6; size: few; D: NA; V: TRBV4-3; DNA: TGCGCAAAAACAGGTTCATCACCCCTCCACTTT; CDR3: CAKTGSSPLHF
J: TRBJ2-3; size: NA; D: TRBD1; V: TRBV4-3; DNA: TGCGCCAGCAGCCAAGACCTGACAGGGGGTGGAACAGATACGCAGTATTTT; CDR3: CASSQDLTGGGTDTQYF
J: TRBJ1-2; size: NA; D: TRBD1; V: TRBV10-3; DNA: TGTGCCATCAGCCCCGGACAGGCTTATGGCTACACCTTC; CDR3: CAISPGQAYGYTF
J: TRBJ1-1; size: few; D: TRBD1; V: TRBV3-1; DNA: TGTGCCAGCAGCCTTTCGACAGGGGTGAACACTGAAGCTTTCTTT; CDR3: CASSLSTGVNTEAFF
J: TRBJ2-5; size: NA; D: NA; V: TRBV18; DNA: TGTGCCAGCTCACCCTCCCGACCACAAGAGACCCAGTACTTC; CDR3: CASSPSRPQETQYF
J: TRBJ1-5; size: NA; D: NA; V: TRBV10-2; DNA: TGCGCCAGCAGTGAACTAGGGGCAGGCAATCAGCCCCAGCATTTT; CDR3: CASSELGAGNQPQHF
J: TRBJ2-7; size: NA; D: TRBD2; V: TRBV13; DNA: TGTGCCAGCAGCTTCGGAGCGGGGACCCTGGGGGAGCAGTACTTC; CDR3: CASSFGAGTLGEQYF
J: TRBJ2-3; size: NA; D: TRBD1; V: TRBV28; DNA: TGTGCCAGCAGTCCCCGCACAGGGGCCAAAGATACGCAGTATTTT; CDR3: CASSPRTGAKDTQYF
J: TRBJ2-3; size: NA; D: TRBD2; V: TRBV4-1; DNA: TGCGCCAGCAGCCAAGATCTCCTAGCGGGGGGAAGGGGCACAGATACGCAGTATTTT; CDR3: CASSQDLLAGGRGTDTQYF
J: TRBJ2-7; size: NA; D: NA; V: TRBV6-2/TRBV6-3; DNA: TGTGCTAGTCAGGATAGCTCCTACGAGCAGTACTTC; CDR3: CASQDSSYEQYF
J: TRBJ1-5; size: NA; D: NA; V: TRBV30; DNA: TGTGCCTGGAGAGTTTCGGGGGCTAGCAATCAGCCCCAGCATTTT; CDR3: CAWRVSGASNQPQHF
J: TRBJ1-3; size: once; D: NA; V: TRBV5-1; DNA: TGCGCCAGCAGCCCGGGACCCGGGCGCTCTGGAAACACCATATATTTT; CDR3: CASSPGPGRSGNTIYF
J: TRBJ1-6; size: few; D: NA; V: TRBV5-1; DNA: TGCGCCAGCAGCCCTGACCTTGGACGTGAATCACCCCTCCACTTT; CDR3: CASSPDLGRESPLHF
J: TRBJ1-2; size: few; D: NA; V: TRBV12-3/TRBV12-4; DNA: TGTGCCAGCAGCCGGCGCGGCTACACCTTC; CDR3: CASSRRGYTF
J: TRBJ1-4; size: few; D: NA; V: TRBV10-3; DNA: TGTGCCATCAGTGAGTCAGGCCCAACTAATGAAAAACTGTTTTTT; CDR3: CAISESGPTNEKLFF
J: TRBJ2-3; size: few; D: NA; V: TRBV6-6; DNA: TGTGCCAGCAGTTACTCGGGCGGGGGCAACACAGATACGCAGTATTTT; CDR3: CASSYSGGGNTDTQYF
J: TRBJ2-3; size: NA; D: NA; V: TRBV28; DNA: TGTGCCAGCAGTCGGACAGCCAGCACCCCTAGCACAGATACGCAGTATTTT; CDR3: CASSRTASTPSTDTQYF
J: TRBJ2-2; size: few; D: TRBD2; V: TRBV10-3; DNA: TGTGCCACCAAGGGACTAGCGGACACCGGGGAGCTGTTTTTT; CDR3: CATKGLADTGELFF
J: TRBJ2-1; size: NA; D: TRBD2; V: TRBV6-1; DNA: TGTGCCAGCAGTGAAGCCGCCTCAGCGGGGGGCCGCTACAATGAGCAGTTCTTC; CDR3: CASSEAASAGGRYNEQFF
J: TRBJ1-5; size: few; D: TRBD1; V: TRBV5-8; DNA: TGTGCCAGCAGCTTGTGGGGACAGGGCAATCAGCCCCAGCATTTT; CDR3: CASSLWGQGNQPQHF
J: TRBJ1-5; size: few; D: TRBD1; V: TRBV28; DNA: TGTGCCAGTATCGGACAGGGAGGAAATCAGCCCCAGCATTTT; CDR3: CASIGQGGNQPQHF
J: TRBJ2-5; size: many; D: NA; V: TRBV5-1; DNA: TGCGCCAGCCGACAGGTCCTCCAAGAGACCCAGTACTTC; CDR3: CASRQVLQETQYF
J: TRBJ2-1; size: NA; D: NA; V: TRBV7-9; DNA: TGTGCCAGCAGCTTACAACCTCTACAGGGAAAGAATGTGTACAATGAGCAGTTCTTC; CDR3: CASSLQPLQGKNVYNEQFF
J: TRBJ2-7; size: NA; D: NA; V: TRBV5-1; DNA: TGCGCCAGCAGCCCCGGAGAGGAACGATACGAGCAGTACTTC; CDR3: CASSPGEERYEQYF